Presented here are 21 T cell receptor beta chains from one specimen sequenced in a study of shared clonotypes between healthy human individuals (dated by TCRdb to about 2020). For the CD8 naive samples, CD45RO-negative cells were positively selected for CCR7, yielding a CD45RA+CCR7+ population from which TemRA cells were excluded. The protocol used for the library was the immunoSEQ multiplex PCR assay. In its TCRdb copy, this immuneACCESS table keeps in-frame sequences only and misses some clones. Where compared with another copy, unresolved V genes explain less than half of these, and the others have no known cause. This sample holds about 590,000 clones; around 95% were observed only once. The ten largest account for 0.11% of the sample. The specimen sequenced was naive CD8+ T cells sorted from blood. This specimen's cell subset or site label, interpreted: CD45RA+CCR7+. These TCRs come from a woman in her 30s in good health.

CDR3 nucleotide sequence: TGTGCCAGCGGAGGGGCAGGGGCCTACGAGCAGTACTTC. Residues: CASGGAGAYEQYF. This sequence joins TRBV5-4 and TRBJ2-7; D might be TRBD1 or TRBD2, each matching 6 bases. The CDR3 has 13 residues. Germline V gene lookup returns CDR1 SGHNT and CDR2 YYREEE (reference sequence). Trimming shortened V by 7 bases and J by 2 bases, and 13 bases separated the two germline ends.

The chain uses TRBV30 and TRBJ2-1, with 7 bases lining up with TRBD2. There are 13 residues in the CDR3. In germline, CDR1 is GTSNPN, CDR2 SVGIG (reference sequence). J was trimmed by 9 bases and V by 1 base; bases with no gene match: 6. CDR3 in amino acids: CAWSGRELIEQFF. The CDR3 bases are TGTGCCTGGAGTGGGCGGGAGTTAATTGAGCAGTTCTTC.

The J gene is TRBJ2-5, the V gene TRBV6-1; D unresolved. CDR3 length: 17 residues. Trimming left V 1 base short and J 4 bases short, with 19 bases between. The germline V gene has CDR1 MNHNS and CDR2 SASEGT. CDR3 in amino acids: CASSEGVVVRGSETQYF. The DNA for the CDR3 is TGTGCCAGCAGTGAAGGAGTGGTGGTTCGTGGGTCAGAGACCCAGTACTTC.

The DNA of the CDR3 is TGTGCCAGCAGAGAATGGGGTCAGCCCCAGCATTTT. Encoded protein: CASREWGQPQHF. V and J are TRBV6-1 and TRBJ1-5, with D hard to call. V was clipped by 6 bases and J by 6 bases, with 9 bases between them. The length of the CDR3 is 12 residues. Per the germline V gene, CDR1 is MNHNS and CDR2 is SASEGT.

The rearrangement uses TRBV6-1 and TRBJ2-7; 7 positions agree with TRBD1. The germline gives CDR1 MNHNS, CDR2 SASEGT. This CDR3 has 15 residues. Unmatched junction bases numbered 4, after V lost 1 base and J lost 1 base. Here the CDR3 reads CASSEGDRSSYEQYF. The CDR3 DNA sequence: TGTGCCAGCAGTGAAGGGGACAGAAGTTCCTACGAGCAGTACTTC.

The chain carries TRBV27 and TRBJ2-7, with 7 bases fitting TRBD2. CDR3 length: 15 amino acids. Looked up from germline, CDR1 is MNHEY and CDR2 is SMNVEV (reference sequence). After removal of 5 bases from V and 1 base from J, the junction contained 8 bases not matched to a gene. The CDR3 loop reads CASSLRGGGSYEQYF. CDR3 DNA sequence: TGTGCCAGCAGTCTACGTGGCGGGGGTTCCTACGAGCAGTACTTC.

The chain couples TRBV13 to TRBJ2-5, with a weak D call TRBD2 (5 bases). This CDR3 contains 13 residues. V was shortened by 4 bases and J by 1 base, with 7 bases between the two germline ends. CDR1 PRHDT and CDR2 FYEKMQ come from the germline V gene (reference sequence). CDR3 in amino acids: CASSSTTQETQYF. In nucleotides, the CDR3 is TGTGCCAGCAGCTCGACTACCCAAGAGACCCAGTACTTC. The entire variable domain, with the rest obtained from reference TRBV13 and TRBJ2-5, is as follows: AAGVIQSPRHLIKEKRETATLKCYPIPRHDTVYWYQQGPGQDPQFLISFYEKMQSDKGSIPDRFSAQQFSDYHSELNMSSLELGDSALYFCASSSTTQETQYFGPGTRLLVL.

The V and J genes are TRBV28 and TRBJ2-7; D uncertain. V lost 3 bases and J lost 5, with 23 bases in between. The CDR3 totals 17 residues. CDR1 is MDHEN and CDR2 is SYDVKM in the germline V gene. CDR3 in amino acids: CASSFIGPQELSNEQYF. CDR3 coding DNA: TGTGCCAGCAGTTTTATTGGGCCCCAAGAGCTTAGCAACGAGCAGTACTTC. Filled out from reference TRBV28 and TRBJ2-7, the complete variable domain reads DVKVTQSSRYLVKRTGEKVFLECVQDMDHENMFWYRQDPGLGLRLIYFSYDVKMKEKGDIPEGYSVSREKKERFSLILESASTNQTSMYLCASSFIGPQELSNEQYFGPGTRLTVT.

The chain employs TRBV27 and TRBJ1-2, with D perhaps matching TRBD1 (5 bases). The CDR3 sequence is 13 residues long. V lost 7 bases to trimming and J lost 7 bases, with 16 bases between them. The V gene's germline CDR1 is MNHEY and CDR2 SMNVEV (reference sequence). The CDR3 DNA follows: TGTGCCAGCACCAAACGTGGGGGGGGTGGCTACACCTTC. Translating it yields CASTKRGGGGYTF.

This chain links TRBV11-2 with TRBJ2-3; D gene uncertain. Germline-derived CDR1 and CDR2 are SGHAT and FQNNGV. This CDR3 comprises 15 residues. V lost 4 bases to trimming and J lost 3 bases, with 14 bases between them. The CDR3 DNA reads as TGTGCCAGCAGCTATAGCCCCGAGAGTACAGATACGCAGTATTTT. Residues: CASSYSPESTDTQYF.

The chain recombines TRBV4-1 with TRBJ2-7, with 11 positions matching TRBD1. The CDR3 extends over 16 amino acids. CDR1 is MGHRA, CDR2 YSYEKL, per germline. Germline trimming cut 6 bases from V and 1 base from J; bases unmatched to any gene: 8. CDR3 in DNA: TGCGCCAGCAGGCCCTCGTGGGACAGGGGGTCCTACGAGCAGTACTTC. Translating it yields CASRPSWDRGSYEQYF.

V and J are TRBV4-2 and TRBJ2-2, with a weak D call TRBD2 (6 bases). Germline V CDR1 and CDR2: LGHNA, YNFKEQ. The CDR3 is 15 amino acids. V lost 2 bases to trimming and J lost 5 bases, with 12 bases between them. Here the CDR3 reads CASSQSRLDTGELFF. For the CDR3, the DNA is TGTGCCAGCAGCCAAAGCAGACTAGATACCGGGGAGCTGTTTTTT.

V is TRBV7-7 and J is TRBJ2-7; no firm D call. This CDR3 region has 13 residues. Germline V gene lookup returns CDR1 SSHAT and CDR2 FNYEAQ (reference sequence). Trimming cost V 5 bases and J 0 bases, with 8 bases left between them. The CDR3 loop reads CASSAASSYEQYF. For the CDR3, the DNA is TGTGCCAGCAGCGCCGCTAGCTCCTACGAGCAGTACTTC.

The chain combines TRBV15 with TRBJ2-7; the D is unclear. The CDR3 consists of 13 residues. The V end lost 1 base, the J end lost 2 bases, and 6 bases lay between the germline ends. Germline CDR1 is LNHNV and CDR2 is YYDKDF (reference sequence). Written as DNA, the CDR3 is TGTGCCACCAGCAGAGGGGAAACCTACGAGCAGTACTTC. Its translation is CATSRGETYEQYF.

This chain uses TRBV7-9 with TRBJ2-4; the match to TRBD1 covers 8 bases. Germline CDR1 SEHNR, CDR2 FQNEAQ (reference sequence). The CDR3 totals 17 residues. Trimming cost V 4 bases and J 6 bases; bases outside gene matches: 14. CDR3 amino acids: CASSYNGLDRGANIQYF. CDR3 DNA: TGTGCCAGCAGCTACAATGGGCTCGACAGGGGAGCAAACATTCAGTACTTC. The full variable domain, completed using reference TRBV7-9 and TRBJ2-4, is DTGVSQNPRHKITKRGQNVTFRCDPISEHNRLYWYRQTLGQGPEFLTYFQNEAQLEKSRLLSDRFSAERPKGSFSTLEIQRTEQGDSAMYLCASSYNGLDRGANIQYFGAGTRLSVL.

For the CDR3, the DNA is TGTGCCAGCAGTGAAGGGGGACTAGCGGGGTACAATGAGCAGTTCTTC. It yields the protein CASSEGGLAGYNEQFF. The V call is TRBV2, the J call TRBJ2-1; 13 nucleotides line up with TRBD2. The germline V gene encodes CDR1 SNHLY and CDR2 FYNNEI. The CDR3 sequence is 16 residues long. V lost 1 base, J lost 4 bases, and 1 base stayed unmatched.

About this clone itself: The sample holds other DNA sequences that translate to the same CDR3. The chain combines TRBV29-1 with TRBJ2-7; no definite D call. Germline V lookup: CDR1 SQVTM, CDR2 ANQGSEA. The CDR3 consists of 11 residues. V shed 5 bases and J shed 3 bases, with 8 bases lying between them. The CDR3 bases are TGCAGCGTTCTAGACGGCTACGAGCAGTACTTC. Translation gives CSVLDGYEQYF.

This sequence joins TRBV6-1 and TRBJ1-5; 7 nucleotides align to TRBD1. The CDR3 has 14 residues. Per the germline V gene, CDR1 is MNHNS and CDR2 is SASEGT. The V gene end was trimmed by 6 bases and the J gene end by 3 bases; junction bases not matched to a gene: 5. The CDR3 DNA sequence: TGTGCCAGCAGACAGGGGATGGTCAATCAGCCCCAGCATTTT. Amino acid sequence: CASRQGMVNQPQHF.

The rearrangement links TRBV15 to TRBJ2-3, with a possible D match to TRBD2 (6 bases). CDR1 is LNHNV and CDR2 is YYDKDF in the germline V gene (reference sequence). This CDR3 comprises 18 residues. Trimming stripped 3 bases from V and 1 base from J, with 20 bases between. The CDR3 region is CATSSYTGLSKGTDTQYF. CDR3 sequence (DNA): TGTGCCACCAGCAGCTACACGGGACTCTCCAAGGGCACAGATACGCAGTATTTT.

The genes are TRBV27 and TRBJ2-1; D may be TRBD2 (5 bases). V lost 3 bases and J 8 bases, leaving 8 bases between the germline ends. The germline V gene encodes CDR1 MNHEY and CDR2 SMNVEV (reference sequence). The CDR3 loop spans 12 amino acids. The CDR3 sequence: CASSFRGDEQFF. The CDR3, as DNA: TGTGCCAGCAGTTTTCGGGGTGATGAGCAGTTCTTC.

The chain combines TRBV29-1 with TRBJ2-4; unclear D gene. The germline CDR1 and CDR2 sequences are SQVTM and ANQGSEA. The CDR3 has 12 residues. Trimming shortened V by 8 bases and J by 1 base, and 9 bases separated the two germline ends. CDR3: CSYEEAKNIQYF. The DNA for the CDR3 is TGCAGCTACGAGGAGGCCAAAAACATTCAGTACTTC.